The subject of this entry is one T cell receptor beta chain. Profiling relied on immunoSEQ multiplex PCR, and the TCRdb table lists in-frame clones only, not all of them. In the table there are roughly 2 million clones, roughly 96% of which are singletons. This record comes from a study of shared clonotypes between healthy human individuals. The origin of this receptor is a man aged 18 to 29 in good health. The sequenced sample consisted of naive CD4+ T cells sorted from blood. Subset reported: CD45RA+ positively selected.

The CDR3 region has the DNA TGTGCCAGCACCGGGGGCCCTGGGGCCAACGTCCTGACTTTC. Amino acid sequence: CASTGGPGANVLTF. The chain joins TRBV28 to TRBJ2-6; D is perhaps TRBD1 or TRBD2 (6 bases each). Germline values: CDR1 MDHEN, CDR2 SYDVKM. The germline V and J ends were trimmed by 7 bases and 2 bases, with 9 bases remaining between them. The CDR3 consists of 14 residues. Full variable domain (missing parts from reference TRBV28 and TRBJ2-6): DVKVTQSSRYLVKRTGEKVFLECVQDMDHENMFWYRQDPGLGLRLIYFSYDVKMKEKGDIPEGYSVSREKKERFSLILESASTNQTSMYLCASTGGPGANVLTFGAGSRLTVL.